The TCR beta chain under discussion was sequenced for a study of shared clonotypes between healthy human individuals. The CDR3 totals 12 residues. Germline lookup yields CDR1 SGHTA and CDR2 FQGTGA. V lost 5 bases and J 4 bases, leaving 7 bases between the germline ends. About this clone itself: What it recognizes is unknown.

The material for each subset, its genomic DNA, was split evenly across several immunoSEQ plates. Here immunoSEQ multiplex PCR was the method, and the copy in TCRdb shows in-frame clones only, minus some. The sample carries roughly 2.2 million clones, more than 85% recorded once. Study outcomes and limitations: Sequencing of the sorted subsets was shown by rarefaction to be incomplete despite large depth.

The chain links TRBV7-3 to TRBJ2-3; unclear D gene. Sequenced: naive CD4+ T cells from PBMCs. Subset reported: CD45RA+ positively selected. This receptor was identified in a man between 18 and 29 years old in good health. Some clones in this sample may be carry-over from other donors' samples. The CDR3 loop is CASSHRSDTQYF. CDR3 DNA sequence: TGTGCCAGCAGCCACCGGTCAGATACGCAGTATTTT.